This passage covers 30 T cell receptor beta chains from one sample sequenced in a study of T cell responses to AZD1222 COVID-19 vaccine. Sequencing was performed with immunoSEQ multiplex PCR; in TCRdb, only in-frame clones are kept and a portion is missing. The data show about 130,000 clones, with 93% seen just once and approximately 5.4% held by the top ten. The sample consisted of peripheral blood, taken on day 0 of AZD1222 vaccination. The origin of the receptors is an adult in good health.

The chain combines TRBV11-2 with TRBJ2-1; 10 nucleotides match TRBD2. V shed 2 bases and J 4 bases; nucleotides not matched to a gene: 8. The germline V gene encodes CDR1 SGHAT and CDR2 FQNNGV. This CDR3 region has 17 residues. The CDR3 DNA is TGTGCCAGCAGCTTACTAGCGGGAGTAGTTGGATACAATGAGCAGTTCTTC. Translating it yields CASSLLAGVVGYNEQFF.

The chain joins TRBV3-1 (or the pseudogene TRBV3-2) to TRBJ2-3, with D tentatively TRBD2 (8 bases). The CDR3 is 18 residues long. Per the germline V gene, CDR1 is LGHDT and CDR2 is YNNKEL (reference sequence). The V end lost 0 bases, the J end lost 0 bases, and 16 bases lay between the germline ends. The CDR3 nucleotides are TGTGCCAGCAGCCAAGATATAGCGGGGACAGCGAGCACAGATACGCAGTATTTT. Translating it yields CASSQDIAGTASTDTQYF.

The V and J genes are TRBV7-8 and TRBJ2-4; D is perhaps TRBD2 (6 bases). The CDR3 extends over 14 amino acids. Deletions cut 3 bases from V and 6 bases from J, with 12 bases between. Germline CDR1 is SGHVS and CDR2 is FQNEAQ. For the CDR3, the DNA is TGTGCCAGCAGCTTTTCCCGGGAGTCAAACATTCAGTACTTC. Its protein product is CASSFSRESNIQYF.

A single count supports this clone. The chain carries TRBV28 and TRBJ2-7; D tentatively reads TRBD1 or TRBD2 (5 bases each). The CDR3 consists of 11 residues. Germline V lookup: CDR1 MDHEN, CDR2 SYDVKM. CDR3 in amino acids: CAAGSPYEQYF. CDR3 DNA sequence: TGTGCGGCAGGGAGCCCCTACGAGCAGTACTTC.

This clone was seen a single time. The chain employs TRBV7-3 and TRBJ2-1, with 8 bases fitting TRBD1. The junction had 17 bases not matched to a gene; V was cut back by 1 base and J by 9 bases. The CDR3 consists of 18 residues. Germline CDR1 is SGHTA and CDR2 is FQGTGA. The CDR3 sequence is CASSLNGRGGRGPGEQFF. CDR3 sequence (DNA): TGTGCCAGCAGCTTAAATGGTCGCGGTGGCAGGGGGCCGGGTGAGCAGTTCTTC.

The rearrangement links TRBV12-3 or TRBV12-4 to TRBJ1-2; D gene ambiguous. The V and J ends lost 5 bases and 4 bases respectively, with 11 bases between them. The CDR3 is made up of 13 amino acids. CDR3 DNA sequence: TGTGCCAGCAGTCAGACTGAGATCTATGGCTACACCTTC. This gives the protein CASSQTEIYGYTF.

This sequence joins TRBV12-3 or TRBV12-4 and TRBJ1-4; no clear D. The V gene lost 3 bases and the J gene lost 14 bases, with 16 bases spanning the gap. CDR3 size: 13 residues. The CDR3 bases are TGTGCCAGCAGTTTCGGTGATGCGGGGAAGCTGTTTTTT. It specifies CASSFGDAGKLFF.

The chain joins TRBV24-1 to TRBJ2-3, with TRBD2 identical over 10 bases. The V gene's germline CDR1 is KGHDR and CDR2 SFDVKD. V lost 4 bases, J lost 5 bases, and 8 bases stayed unmatched. This CDR3 has 16 amino acids. The CDR3 sequence: CATSEASGSFLDTQYF. The DNA for the CDR3 is TGTGCCACCAGTGAGGCTAGCGGGAGCTTTTTAGATACGCAGTATTTT.

For the CDR3, the DNA is TGTGCCAGCAGCTCCCCCCCCCAGAGGGAGCAGTACTTC. This codes for CASSSPPQREQYF. The chain uses TRBV5-4 and TRBJ2-7; D is unclear. Trimming took 3 bases from V and 7 from J, leaving 14 bases between them. CDR3 length: 13 residues. CDR1 SGHNT and CDR2 YYREEE come from the germline V gene (reference sequence).

The V call is TRBV5-4, the J call TRBJ1-2, with D perhaps matching TRBD1 (6 bases). This CDR3 is built from 15 residues. V lost 0 bases and J lost 4, with 13 bases in between. From germline, CDR1 is SGHNT and CDR2 YYREEE (reference sequence). CDR3 sequence reads: CASSLAGGRAYGYTF. CDR3 nucleotide sequence: TGTGCCAGCAGCTTGGCCGGGGGGCGTGCCTATGGCTACACCTTC.

The chain employs TRBV7-2 and TRBJ2-1; 7 nucleotides line up with TRBD2. Germline lookup yields CDR1 SGHTA and CDR2 FQGNSA. J was trimmed by 6 bases and V by 7 bases; bases with no gene match: 3. The CDR3 runs to 12 residues. For the CDR3, the DNA is TGTGCCAGCACCGGGGGGACCAATGAGCAGTTCTTC. Protein: CASTGGTNEQFF. The full variable domain, with the rest looked up from reference TRBV7-2 and TRBJ2-1, is GAGVSQSPSNKVTEKGKDVELRCDPISGHTALYWYRQSLGQGLEFLIYFQGNSAPDKSGLPSDRFSAERTGGSVSTLTIQRTQQEDSAVYLCASTGGTNEQFFGPGTRLTVL.

The chain carries TRBV2 and TRBJ1-1; 11 nucleotides match TRBD1. V was clipped by 7 bases and J by 6 bases; unmatched bases: 10. This CDR3 spans 15 amino acids. The germline gives CDR1 SNHLY, CDR2 FYNNEI. For the CDR3, the DNA is TGTGCCAGCAAACCTGGACAGGGGGCAGCTTCTGAAGCTTTCTTT. Residues: CASKPGQGAASEAFF.

J is TRBJ1-1 and V is TRBV14, with D unresolved. Germline CDR1 is SGHDN and CDR2 is FVKESK. Trimming pared 3 bases from V and 5 bases from J, leaving 22 bases between. This CDR3 is 17 amino acids long. The CDR3 spells CASSHPRKDLGWTEAFF. The CDR3 region has the DNA TGTGCCAGCAGCCACCCTAGGAAGGATTTGGGGTGGACTGAAGCTTTCTTT.

This chain links TRBV9 with TRBJ1-1, with no clear D. V shed 0 bases and J shed 0 bases, with 6 bases lying between them. From germline, CDR1 is SGDLS and CDR2 YYNGEE. The CDR3 length is 14 residues. The chain's CDR3 is CASSVGFLNTEAFF. The CDR3 nucleotides are TGTGCCAGCAGCGTAGGTTTCCTGAACACTGAAGCTTTCTTT.

The chain recombines TRBV19 with TRBJ1-4; D gene ambiguous. Trimming stripped 3 bases from V and 5 bases from J, with 13 bases between. CDR3 size: 15 residues. CDR1 and CDR2 (germline): LNHDA, SQIVND (reference sequence). CDR3 sequence: CASSIDYRKNEKLFF. The CDR3 nucleotides read TGTGCCAGTAGTATTGATTACAGAAAGAATGAAAAACTGTTTTTT. Full variable domain (rest looked up from reference TRBV19 and TRBJ1-4): DGGITQSPKYLFRKEGQNVTLSCEQNLNHDAMYWYRQDPGQGLRLIYYSQIVNDFQKGDIAEGYSVSREKKESFPLTVTSAQKNPTAFYLCASSIDYRKNEKLFFGSGTQLSVL.

The gene calls are TRBV9 and TRBJ2-6; 10 bases line up with TRBD1. CDR1 and CDR2 (germline): SGDLS, YYNGEE. The junction had 11 bases not matched to a gene; V was cut back by 2 bases and J by 3 bases. The CDR3 spans 19 residues. The CDR3 region has the DNA TGTGCCAGCAGCGTTCCACTGGAGGACAGGGGGTATGGGGCCAACGTCCTGACTTTC. Its translation is CASSVPLEDRGYGANVLTF.

The chain is built from TRBV2 and TRBJ2-4, with D unresolved. Trimming took 7 bases from V and 9 from J, leaving 7 bases between them. Germline V gene data show CDR1 as SNHLY and CDR2 as FYNNEI. The CDR3 consists of 10 residues. The CDR3: CASKGSIQYF. The CDR3 region has the DNA TGTGCCAGCAAAGGGTCCATTCAGTACTTC.

The chain is built from TRBV3-1 (or the pseudogene TRBV3-2) and TRBJ2-7; the D is unclear. In germline, CDR1 is LGHDT, CDR2 YNNKEL (reference sequence). The CDR3 loop spans 11 amino acids. Trimming cost V 1 base and J 5 bases, with 3 bases left between them. This CDR3 is CASSQVHEQYF. The CDR3 region has the DNA TGTGCCAGCAGCCAAGTTCACGAGCAGTACTTC.

V usage is TRBV19 and J usage is TRBJ1-5; no clear D gene. The CDR3 length is 15 residues. Germline CDR1 is LNHDA and CDR2 is SQIVND (reference sequence). V was clipped by 6 bases and J by 4 bases, with 16 bases between them. CDR3 nucleotides: TGTGCCAGTAGCCACTCCTGGATTCGGAATCAGCCCCAGCATTTT. Amino acids: CASSHSWIRNQPQHF.

This clone has a single count. The chain couples TRBV9 to TRBJ2-7, with D tentatively TRBD1 (5 bases). The germline V gene has CDR1 SGDLS and CDR2 YYNGEE. This CDR3 is built from 14 residues. V dropped 0 bases and J dropped 1 base, with 8 bases sitting between them. CDR3 coding DNA: TGTGCCAGCAGCGTAGCTGACAGTTCCTACGAGCAGTACTTC. This sequence encodes CASSVADSSYEQYF. The whole variable domain, filled in from reference TRBV9 and TRBJ2-7, reads DSGVTQTPKHLITATGQRVTLRCSPRSGDLSVYWYQQSLDQGLQFLIQYYNGEERAKGNILERFSAQQFPDLHSELNLSSLELGDSALYFCASSVADSSYEQYFGPGTRLTVT.

This sequence joins TRBV7-9 and TRBJ2-5; 10 nucleotides match TRBD1. The CDR3 spans 15 residues. V trimming: 4 bases; J trimming: 5 bases; junction bases outside the gene matches: 7. In germline, CDR1 is SEHNR, CDR2 FQNEAQ (reference sequence). Written as DNA, the CDR3 is TGTGCCAGCAGCTCCCGACAGGGGGCGCTTGAGACCCAGTACTTC. Residues: CASSSRQGALETQYF.

The chain carries TRBV10-1 and TRBJ2-3, with 9 bases identical to TRBD2. Losses at the gene ends were 6 bases for V and 0 bases for J; bases not matched to a gene: 10. Germline CDR1 WNHNN, CDR2 SYGVQD (reference sequence). CDR3 length: 17 amino acids. The CDR3, as DNA: TGCGCCAGCAGCCCCGGTGGTAGCGGGGGAAGCACAGATACGCAGTATTTT. This codes for CASSPGGSGGSTDTQYF.

The table lists this clone with a count of one. The chain carries TRBV6-2 or TRBV6-3 and TRBJ1-5; D not certain. Germline CDR1 MNHEY, CDR2 SVGEGT. V lost 4 bases and J 4 bases, leaving 11 bases between the germline ends. This CDR3 has 14 amino acids. The CDR3 DNA reads TGTGCCAGCAGTTTCAAAGGGTTGAATCAGCCCCAGCATTTT. Translating gives CASSFKGLNQPQHF.

The V call is TRBV5-6, the J call TRBJ1-1; a possible D gene is TRBD1 (5 bases). The CDR3 is 16 residues long. Germline values: CDR1 SGHDT, CDR2 YYEEEE. V shed 4 bases and J shed 10 bases, with 26 bases lying between them. The CDR3 nucleotides are TGTGCCAGCAGCAGACCCCCCGGGACCATCCTTTCCCCAGCTTTCTTT. Protein sequence: CASSRPPGTILSPAFF.

This chain uses TRBV9 with TRBJ1-2; TRBD1 matches at 7 bases. V lost 4 bases, J lost 1 base, and 13 bases stayed unmatched. The CDR3 contains 17 residues. Germline V gene lookup returns CDR1 SGDLS and CDR2 YYNGEE. The DNA of the CDR3 is TGTGCCAGCAGCCCGGACTATAAAACAGGGGTTAACTATGGCTACACCTTC. Its translation: CASSPDYKTGVNYGYTF.

The chain uses TRBV3-1 (or the pseudogene TRBV3-2) and TRBJ2-1; the D is unclear. Trimming left V 1 base short and J 2 bases short, with 6 bases between. Germline V lookup: CDR1 LGHDT, CDR2 YNNKEL (reference sequence). The CDR3 runs to 14 residues. CDR3 in DNA: TGTGCCAGCAGCCAAGTGGTGGCCTACAATGAGCAGTTCTTC. Its protein product is CASSQVVAYNEQFF.

This chain joins TRBV28 and TRBJ2-7, with TRBD2 matching over 12 bases. Germline V gene data show CDR1 as MDHEN and CDR2 as SYDVKM. CDR3 length: 15 residues. The J segment lost 0 bases and the V segment lost 5 bases, leaving 2 bases of the junction unmatched. CDR3 coding DNA: TGTGCCAGCAGTCTGGGACTAGCGGGCTCCTACGAGCAGTACTTC. Encoded protein: CASSLGLAGSYEQYF.

The CDR3 here is CASSYGTGSDEQYF. Here the CDR3 DNA reads TGTGCCAGCAGTTATGGGACAGGGAGCGACGAGCAGTACTTC. The chain links TRBV28 to TRBJ2-7, with 9 bases identical to TRBD1. Germline V CDR1 and CDR2: MDHEN, SYDVKM. CDR3 length: 14 amino acids. Germline trimming cut 4 bases from V and 5 bases from J; bases unmatched to any gene: 6.

This clone has only one observation. The chain has TRBV27 and TRBJ1-5; 8 bases align to TRBD1. This CDR3 region has 16 residues. V trimming: 4 bases; J trimming: 4 bases; junction bases outside the gene matches: 9. CDR1 MNHEY and CDR2 SMNVEV come from the germline V gene (reference sequence). CDR3 loop: CASSSYRGGWNQPQHF. CDR3 in DNA: TGTGCCAGCAGTTCCTACAGGGGGGGGTGGAATCAGCCCCAGCATTTT.

This clone was counted only a few times. The rearrangement joins TRBV7-2 to TRBJ2-3; D unresolved. Trimming stripped 1 base from V and 2 bases from J, with 10 bases between. The CDR3 spans 15 residues. Germline CDR1 reads SGHTA; CDR2 reads FQGNSA. CDR3: CASSLVPRTTDTQYF. The DNA for the CDR3 is TGTGCCAGCAGCTTAGTCCCCCGAACCACAGATACGCAGTATTTT.